This T cell receptor beta chain appears in the sequencing data of a study of blood T cell repertoires in COVID-19 (dated by TCRdb to 2020 to 2021). Some background on the complete study: Collaborator samples came from the United States, Italy and Spain and covered acute and convalescent phases of COVID-19. The material from the prospective study consisted of cDNA or gDNA derived from T cells, B-cell-depleted T cells, or PBMCs. Where HLA class I and class II types were available, the types were taken from metadata supplied by the sample provider, not from assay-based typing. Samples were obtained from the ongoing ImmuneRACE study (first 160 participants) and from 1,000 to 1,500 subjects provided by 6 global collaborators. The repertoires were released in a freely available public database intended as a resource for research on the immune response to SARS-CoV-2. Nearly every sample came with metadata listing a de-identified subject ID, COVID-19 status, age in years and sex. Subjects who had been exposed to COVID-19, were actively infected with it, or had recovered from it provided the deeply sampled blood TCRbeta repertoires that made up the dataset.

General findings and caveats noted by the study authors: Clinical and demographic metadata were provided uncurated, with the amount varying by source and participant.

Collaborating institutions collected whole blood in K2EDTA tubes following their own protocols. Collaborator samples were shipped for TCRbeta analysis as frozen whole blood, isolated PBMCs, or DNA extracted from either sample type. TCRbeta CDR3 regions were amplified from genomic DNA by means of the immunoSEQ Assay, a bias-controlled multiplex PCR. On the authors' methods: Within the assay, amplification of reference gene primers was used to estimate how many nucleated cells each sample contained. To quantify the absolute abundance of each unique TCRbeta CDR3 rearrangement, sequence reads were collapsed and filtered. For each sample, productive Simpson clonality was calculated by taking the square root of Simpson's diversity index across productive rearrangements. In its TCRdb copy, this immuneACCESS table keeps in-frame sequences only and misses some clones. Where compared with another copy, unresolved V genes explain less than half of these, and the others have no known cause. That table gives V, J and clone size, and the DNA gave D and trimming. The sample table lists fewer than 350,000 clones, approximately 88% of them with a count of one. The ten most abundant clones make up roughly 9.1% of the sample.

As encoded in the germline V gene, CDR1 is SGDLS while CDR2 is YYNGEE. The CDR3 starts with the cysteine, ends with the phenylalanine, and has 13 residues. The kept DNA is CDR3 alone, 39 bases in frame from the first base. V lost 3 bases and J lost 2 bases; the stretch between them is 7 bases long. Only a few counts were recorded for this clone. Its antigen is unknown. One base away there is no much larger clone; base qualities are not given. The clonotype originates from a man aged 18 to 30 with active or convalescent COVID-19. The chain couples TRBV9 to TRBJ2-3, with the D gene not confidently named. The sequencing input was peripheral blood. The CDR3 loop reads CASSALLTDTQYF. At the DNA level, the sequence is TGTGCCAGCAGCGCCCTTCTCACAGATACGCAGTATTTT.